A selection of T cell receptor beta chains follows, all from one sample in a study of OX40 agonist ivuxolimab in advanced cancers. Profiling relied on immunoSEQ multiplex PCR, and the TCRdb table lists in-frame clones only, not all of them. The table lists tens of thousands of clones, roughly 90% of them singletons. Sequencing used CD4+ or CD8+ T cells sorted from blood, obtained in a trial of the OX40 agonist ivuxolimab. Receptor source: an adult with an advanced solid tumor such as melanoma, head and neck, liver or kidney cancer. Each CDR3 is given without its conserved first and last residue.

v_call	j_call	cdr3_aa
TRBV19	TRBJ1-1	ASSMKQGAGTEAF
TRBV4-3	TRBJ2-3	ASSQDRTGVDTQY
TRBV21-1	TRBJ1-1	ASSPNWTKRNTEAF
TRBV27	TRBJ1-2	ASRDLGNYGYT
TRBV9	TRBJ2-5	ASSVEGLAGPEETQY
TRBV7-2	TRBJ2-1	ASSLAGSPGTYNEQF
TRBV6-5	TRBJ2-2	ASSPSVAGELF
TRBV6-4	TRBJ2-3	ASSEGDTQY
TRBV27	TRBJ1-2	ASSPTGLDTVGYT
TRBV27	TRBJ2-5	ASNDLAGGPWPQY
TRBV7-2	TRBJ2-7	ASSTMPADRGLYEQY
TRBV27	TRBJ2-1	ASSLATGGVNEQF
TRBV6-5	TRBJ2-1	ASRTTSWAGEQF
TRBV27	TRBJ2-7	ASSSSKRGPLYEQY
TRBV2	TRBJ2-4	ASLDSLQMGAKNIQY
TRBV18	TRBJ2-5	ASSPPGLAEGETQY
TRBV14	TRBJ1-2	ASSQAVGQRGGYT
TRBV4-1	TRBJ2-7	ASSLNVGGEVSYEQY
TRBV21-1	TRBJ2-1	ASITQGGAFGSSYNEQF
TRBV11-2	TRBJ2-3	ASLSGGAGDTQY
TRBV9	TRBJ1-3	ASSVVPEGNTIY
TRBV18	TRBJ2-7	ASSPPAYGRANEQY